This record covers a single TCR beta chain. The antigen it binds to is not known. Base qualities are not at hand, and no much larger clone is one base apart. Counted from cysteine to phenylalanine, this CDR3 has 16 amino acids. CDR3 DNA is the only sequence kept; it has 48 bases, read in frame from the first base. V sheds 2 bases and J sheds 4 bases, leaving 15 bases between their ends. Sequencing relied on an Illumina HiSeq 2500. Quantitative 5'-RACE with molecular barcodes was used to prepare TCR beta libraries. As for the original processing: To identify disease-linked TCR variants, a new computational method was used, one built on a probabilistic model of VDJ rearrangement. TCRdb reprocessing: public reads trimmed at Q25 with fastp, clones called with MiXCR, in-frame beta chains kept. Merged by CDR3 protein, the rows form single entries marked with the most common genes and DNA. In this record, the V and J calls reflect TCRdb's handling and not the investigators' own analysis. The sample includes 250,000 to 350,000 distinct CDR3 sequences, with about 19% observed a single time. The ten biggest clones cover 7.8% of the sample.

The data stem from a study of CD8 T cells in ankylosing spondylitis (TCRdb year 2017). Background on the whole study: To find TCR variants linked to disease, the study profiled T cell receptor beta repertoires in ankylosing spondylitis patients and healthy donors. In total, the full study cohort was made up of nearly 110 healthy donors and more than 20 ankylosing spondylitis patients. Samples of peripheral blood were taken, and for ankylosing spondylitis patients, synovial fluid was collected as well.

Broader findings and caveats from the paper: Some motif variants were previously reported in synovial fluid and blood of reactive arthritis patients, suggesting common disease-initiation mechanisms. The disease-linked clones showed a CD8+ phenotype and occurred at relatively low frequencies in peripheral blood. The disease-linked clones were reported to be significantly enriched in matched synovial fluid samples from ankylosing spondylitis patients. A TCR beta motif of several highly homologous amino acid variants appeared characteristic of blood from ankylosing spondylitis patients.

This chain joins TRBV12-3 or TRBV12-4 to TRBJ2-1; no D segment can be confidently identified. The sample comprised blood, either unsorted or a sorted T cell fraction (not recorded which). The TCR was taken from a male donor with ankylosing spondylitis or in good health (not recorded which). This receptor carries the CDR3 CASSLRDLPRYNEQFF. The sequence in DNA is TGTGCCAGCAGTTTAAGGGATCTGCCCAGGTACAATGAGCAGTTCTTC.